Below, 16 T cell receptor beta chains from the same sample are listed, as sequenced in a study of shared clonotypes between healthy human individuals. The protocol was immunoSEQ multiplex PCR, while the TCRdb copy is restricted to in-frame clones and leaves out a portion. In the table there are about 2.1 million clones, approximately 94% of which are singletons. Terminally differentiated effector memory CD45RA+ cells were excluded by CCR7 positive selection of CD45RO-negative cells. Sequenced input: naive CD8+ T cells from PBMCs. The receptors originated from a man between 18 and 35 years old in good health. Some clones in this sample may be carry-over from other donors' samples.

This chain links TRBV28 with TRBJ2-2, with D perhaps given as TRBD1 or TRBD2 (5 bases each). V was cut by 5 bases and J by 4 bases, with 14 bases left in between. CDR3 length: 15 amino acids. From germline, CDR1 is MDHEN and CDR2 SYDVKM. The CDR3 nucleotides read TGTGCCAGCAGTCTGGGACCGAGTATCACCGGGGAGCTGTTTTTT. This encodes CASSLGPSITGELFF.

This clone occurred many times. The chain carries TRBV4-2 and TRBJ2-2; 8 nucleotides agree with TRBD1. V lost 3 bases to trimming and J lost 3 bases; unmatched junction nucleotides: 0. CDR3 size: 14 residues. Germline V gives CDR1 LGHNA, CDR2 YNFKEQ. CDR3 residues: CASSQGQDTGELFF. CDR3 sequence (DNA): TGTGCCAGCAGCCAGGGACAGGACACCGGGGAGCTGTTTTTT.

The V call is TRBV6-5, the J call TRBJ2-7; no definite D call. Germline CDR1 and CDR2: MNHEY and SVGAGI. The germline V and J ends were trimmed by 6 bases and 5 bases, with 8 bases remaining between them. This CDR3 has 11 amino acids. CDR3 coding DNA: TGTGCCAGCAGAACCTGGGACGAGCAGTACTTC. Amino acids: CASRTWDEQYF.

CDR3 region: CASSSQRRDSSYEQYF. DNA of the CDR3: TGTGCCAGCAGCTCCCAGCGGCGGGATAGCTCCTACGAGCAGTACTTC. The rearrangement links TRBV7-2 to TRBJ2-7, with a tentative D call TRBD2 (6 bases). The CDR3 sequence is 16 residues long. Trimming took 4 bases from V and 0 from J, leaving 16 bases between them. Germline loops: CDR1 SGHTA, CDR2 FQGNSA.

The CDR3 DNA reads TGCGCCCCCCCCCATAGCGGGAGGGTTTCCTACGAGCAGTACTTC. It encodes CAPPHSGRVSYEQYF. The chain couples TRBV10-2 to TRBJ2-7; TRBD2 matches at 11 bases. CDR1 and CDR2 (germline): WSHSY, SAAADI. J lost 1 base, V lost 11 bases, and 10 bases had no gene match. CDR3 length: 15 residues.

The V call is TRBV4-1, the J call TRBJ2-7; 7 bases align to TRBD1. The CDR3 has 13 residues. Germline loops: CDR1 MGHRA, CDR2 YSYEKL. V was pared by 3 bases and J by 7 bases, with 6 bases of the junction left unmatched. The CDR3 DNA sequence: TGCGCCAGCAGCCATAACAGGGGCGGGGAGCAGTACTTC. Translated, it gives CASSHNRGGEQYF.

This clone was seen only once. The V gene is TRBV11-2, the J gene TRBJ2-5; 8 nucleotides line up with TRBD2. CDR1 and CDR2 (germline): SGHAT, FQNNGV. The CDR3 runs 16 residues. With V trimmed by 1 base and J by 3 bases, 7 bases remained unmatched. As DNA, the CDR3 is TGTGCCAGCAGCTTAGGGTCTTTACTAGCGGAAGAGACCCAGTACTTC. Its protein is CASSLGSLLAEETQYF.

The chain combines TRBV19 with TRBJ2-5, with TRBD2 identical over 7 bases. This CDR3 contains 14 residues. The germline gives CDR1 LNHDA, CDR2 SQIVND (reference sequence). Losses at the gene ends were 5 bases for V and 5 bases for J; bases not matched to a gene: 8. Here the CDR3 reads CASSPRLALETQYF. Here the CDR3 DNA reads TGTGCCAGTAGTCCACGACTAGCATTGGAGACCCAGTACTTC.

Details on this clone: Within the sample, other DNA sequences also encode this same CDR3. The chain couples TRBV7-8 to TRBJ1-1; the D is unclear. The CDR3 contains 15 residues. The V end lost 1 base, the J end lost 0 bases, and 9 bases lay between the germline ends. Germline V gene sequence: CDR1 SGHVS, CDR2 FQNEAQ. CDR3 nucleotides: TGTGCCAGCAGCTTAGTGGGTCTTATGAACACTGAAGCTTTCTTT. It translates to CASSLVGLMNTEAFF.

J is TRBJ2-6 and V is TRBV2; D is unclear. This CDR3 has 16 amino acids. Germline values: CDR1 SNHLY, CDR2 FYNNEI. V was pared by 1 base and J by 0 bases, with 7 bases between. In DNA form, the CDR3 reads TGTGCCAGCAGTGAAGGGAACCTCTCTGGGGCCAACGTCCTGACTTTC. Translated, it gives CASSEGNLSGANVLTF.

The chain joins TRBV28 to TRBJ2-6; D is ambiguous. The V end lost 6 bases, the J end lost 1 base, and 4 bases lay between the germline ends. This CDR3 has 13 residues. Per the germline V gene, CDR1 is MDHEN and CDR2 is SYDVKM. The CDR3 DNA reads TGTGCCAGCAGCGATTCTGGGGCCAACGTCCTGACTTTC. This codes for CASSDSGANVLTF.

The chain links TRBV5-6 to TRBJ1-2; D not resolved. The CDR3 is made up of 14 amino acids. CDR1 SGHDT and CDR2 YYEEEE come from the germline V gene. Trimming shortened V by 4 bases and J by 8 bases, and 18 bases separated the two germline ends. CDR3 in amino acids: CASSGMDGVVGYTF. CDR3 in DNA: TGTGCCAGCAGCGGAATGGACGGGGTGGTCGGCTACACCTTC.

The chain links TRBV30 to TRBJ2-7; the D gene could be TRBD1 or TRBD2 (5 bases each). Germline V gives CDR1 GTSNPN, CDR2 SVGIG (reference sequence). The length of the CDR3 is 13 residues. Trimming stripped 0 bases from V and 6 bases from J, with 12 bases between. In DNA form, the CDR3 reads TGTGCCTGGAGTGTGGGGACGGTAGGCGAGCAGTACTTC. Translating gives CAWSVGTVGEQYF.

V is TRBV27 and J is TRBJ1-2, with D perhaps matching TRBD1 (6 bases). V lost 1 base to trimming and J lost 5 bases, with 8 bases between them. Germline values: CDR1 MNHEY, CDR2 SMNVEV (reference sequence). The CDR3 is made up of 13 amino acids. The CDR3 protein is CASSLWQGYGYTF. The CDR3 nucleotides are TGTGCCAGCAGTTTATGGCAGGGGTATGGCTACACCTTC.

The genes are TRBV7-9 and TRBJ2-7, with D possibly matching TRBD1 (6 bases). The CDR3 covers 14 residues. The V end lost 1 base, the J end lost 5 bases, and 12 bases lay between the germline ends. The germline CDR1 and CDR2 sequences are SEHNR and FQNEAQ (reference sequence). The chain's CDR3 is CASSLVQGMDEQYF. CDR3 in DNA: TGTGCCAGCAGCTTAGTACAGGGAATGGACGAGCAGTACTTC.

This clone has a single count. An end of the junction differs from the germline gene, which may be a read error. V is TRBV29-1 and J is TRBJ2-1; 10 bases map to TRBD2. The CDR3 has 17 residues. Germline CDR1 reads SQVTM; CDR2 reads ANQGSEA. CDR3 nucleotide sequence: TGCAGCGTCGAAGGGGGAATAGCGGGAGGATTGGTCAATGAGCAGTTCTTC. It encodes CSVEGGIAGGLVNEQFF.